The rows below give T cell receptor beta chains drawn from one sample of a study of cytomegalovirus exposure and HLA in healthy donors. Method: immunoSEQ multiplex PCR; TCRdb's copy keeps in-frame clones and lacks some. Of under 200,000 clones in the sample, 85% were seen once. Material for sequencing was PBMCs. The receptor source for this set is a woman aged 50 to 60 in good health and CMV-seronegative. CDR3s include the opening cysteine and the closing phenylalanine or tryptophan. A D gene is named only where the DNA matches it firmly. A clone size is listed for some rows: how often the clone was seen (once, few, many), or a class if it is expanded.

V gene: TRBV27
clone size: .
D gene: TRBD1
J gene: TRBJ2-1
CDR3 DNA: TGTGCCAGCAGTCCCCGGACAGGGGACAATGAGCAGTTCTTC
CDR3 protein: CASSPRTGDNEQFF

V gene: TRBV6-1
clone size: .
D gene: .
J gene: TRBJ2-7
CDR3 DNA: TGTGCCAGCAGTGGAGGGTTCGCCTACGAGCAGTACTTC
CDR3 protein: CASSGGFAYEQYF

V gene: TRBV5-1
clone size: .
D gene: TRBD1
J gene: TRBJ1-5
CDR3 DNA: TGCGCCAGCAGCTTGGGGGACAGGGGTGGTAATCAGCCCCAGCATTTT
CDR3 protein: CASSLGDRGGNQPQHF

V gene: TRBV18
clone size: few
D gene: .
J gene: TRBJ1-3
CDR3 DNA: TGTGCCAGCTCACCAGCCGGGGATTCTGGAAACACCATATATTTT
CDR3 protein: CASSPAGDSGNTIYF

V gene: TRBV2
clone size: .
D gene: .
J gene: TRBJ2-7
CDR3 DNA: TGTGCCAGCAGTGAAACAGGACCTGCCTACGAGCAGTACTTC
CDR3 protein: CASSETGPAYEQYF

V gene: TRBV10-3
clone size: .
D gene: .
J gene: TRBJ2-3
CDR3 DNA: TGTGCCATCAGGTCGGGTACAGGGCGAGATACGCAGTATTTT
CDR3 protein: CAIRSGTGRDTQYF

V gene: TRBV10-3
clone size: once
D gene: .
J gene: TRBJ2-3
CDR3 DNA: TGTGCCATCTCGCCGAGATACACAGATACGCAGTATTTT
CDR3 protein: CAISPRYTDTQYF

V gene: TRBV30
clone size: .
D gene: .
J gene: TRBJ1-1
CDR3 DNA: TGTGCCTGTGCATACATACCGAACACTGAAGCTTTCTTT
CDR3 protein: CACAYIPNTEAFF

V gene: TRBV2
clone size: .
D gene: .
J gene: TRBJ2-7
CDR3 DNA: TGTGCCAGCAGTGAGTGGAGCTACGAGCAGTACTTC
CDR3 protein: CASSEWSYEQYF

V gene: TRBV27
clone size: .
D gene: .
J gene: TRBJ2-7
CDR3 DNA: TGTGCCAGCAGTTTATCCGGCAGGGGTCTTTACGAGCAGTACTTC
CDR3 protein: CASSLSGRGLYEQYF

V gene: TRBV28
clone size: .
D gene: .
J gene: TRBJ1-3
CDR3 DNA: TGTGCCAGCAGTTTTAACTCTGGAAACACCATATATTTT
CDR3 protein: CASSFNSGNTIYF

V gene: TRBV6-1
clone size: .
D gene: TRBD2
J gene: TRBJ2-7
CDR3 DNA: TGTGCCAGCAGTCCGAGACTAGCGGCGTACGAGCAGTACTTC
CDR3 protein: CASSPRLAAYEQYF

V gene: TRBV28
clone size: .
D gene: TRBD2
J gene: TRBJ2-5
CDR3 DNA: TGTGCCAGCAGTCCCCGGGGGGCGACTAGCGGCCAAGAGACCCAGTACTTC
CDR3 protein: CASSPRGATSGQETQYF

V gene: TRBV29-1
clone size: few
D gene: .
J gene: TRBJ1-1
CDR3 DNA: TGCAGCGTTGTAGGGACATCCACTGAAGCTTTCTTT
CDR3 protein: CSVVGTSTEAFF

V gene: TRBV7-6
clone size: .
D gene: .
J gene: TRBJ1-5
CDR3 DNA: TGTGCCAGCAGCTTATCGGTCAATCAGCCCCAGCATTTT
CDR3 protein: CASSLSVNQPQHF

V gene: TRBV6-5
clone size: .
D gene: .
J gene: TRBJ2-7
CDR3 DNA: TGTGCCAGCAGCCCCCGGGGGGCGGTCTACGAGCAGTACTTC
CDR3 protein: CASSPRGAVYEQYF

V gene: TRBV4-1
clone size: .
D gene: TRBD1
J gene: TRBJ2-1
CDR3 DNA: TGCGCCAGCAGCCCTATCCCCGGGACGACAGGGGAGTTCAATGAGCAGTTCTTC
CDR3 protein: CASSPIPGTTGEFNEQFF

V gene: TRBV19
clone size: .
D gene: .
J gene: TRBJ2-1
CDR3 DNA: TGTGCCAGTAGTATCGTTGGGGCCGCCTACAATGAGCAGTTCTTC
CDR3 protein: CASSIVGAAYNEQFF

V gene: TRBV5-1
clone size: .
D gene: TRBD2
J gene: TRBJ2-7
CDR3 DNA: TGCGCCAGCAGACGACTAGCGGGAGAATACGAGCAGTACTTC
CDR3 protein: CASRRLAGEYEQYF

V gene: TRBV19
clone size: .
D gene: TRBD1
J gene: TRBJ2-2
CDR3 DNA: TGTGCCAGTAGTCCGGGACAGGGCCTCTACGGGGAGCTGTTTTTT
CDR3 protein: CASSPGQGLYGELFF

V gene: TRBV28
clone size: once
D gene: TRBD1
J gene: TRBJ2-5
CDR3 DNA: TGTGCCAGCAGCCCAATCGGACAGGGGAAGACCCAGTACTTC
CDR3 protein: CASSPIGQGKTQYF

V gene: TRBV19
clone size: .
D gene: .
J gene: TRBJ1-4
CDR3 DNA: TGTGCCAGTAGAGTGGGGCTGACAGCTAATGAAAAACTGTTTTTT
CDR3 protein: CASRVGLTANEKLFF

V gene: TRBV28
clone size: .
D gene: .
J gene: TRBJ1-2
CDR3 DNA: TGTGCCAGCAGTTTATTACTGGGGGACTATGTCTACACCTTC
CDR3 protein: CASSLLLGDYVYTF

V gene: TRBV19
clone size: .
D gene: .
J gene: TRBJ2-5
CDR3 DNA: TGTGCCAGTAGTACCCGGACATCACAAGAGACCCAGTACTTC
CDR3 protein: CASSTRTSQETQYF

V gene: TRBV7-2
clone size: .
D gene: TRBD2
J gene: TRBJ2-1
CDR3 DNA: TGTGCCAGCAGCTTAGGTTGGACTAGCGGGAGCATTGATGAGCAGTTCTTC
CDR3 protein: CASSLGWTSGSIDEQFF

V gene: TRBV27
clone size: .
D gene: TRBD1
J gene: TRBJ1-1
CDR3 DNA: TGTGCCAGCAGTTTTACAGGGGATGAAGCTTTCTTT
CDR3 protein: CASSFTGDEAFF

V gene: TRBV6-5
clone size: .
D gene: TRBD1
J gene: TRBJ1-2
CDR3 DNA: TGTGCCAGCAGTGAAGGACAGGTCTATGGCTACACCTTC
CDR3 protein: CASSEGQVYGYTF

V gene: TRBV7-9
clone size: .
D gene: .
J gene: TRBJ2-5
CDR3 DNA: TGTTCCAGCAGCTTAGCCCCGGTAGAGACCCAGTACTTC
CDR3 protein: CSSSLAPVETQYF

V gene: TRBV27
clone size: once
D gene: TRBD2
J gene: TRBJ2-7
CDR3 DNA: TGTGCCAGCAGCATAGCGGGAGCCTCCTACGAGCAGTACTTC
CDR3 protein: CASSIAGASYEQYF

V gene: TRBV28
clone size: .
D gene: TRBD1
J gene: TRBJ1-2
CDR3 DNA: TGTGCCAGCAGTTTATGGGGACAGCTCTACTATGGCTACACCTTC
CDR3 protein: CASSLWGQLYYGYTF

V gene: TRBV28
clone size: .
D gene: .
J gene: TRBJ1-2
CDR3 DNA: TGTGCCAGCGGAAGTGGGGGGTCAGATTCCCATAACTATGGCTACACCTTC
CDR3 protein: CASGSGGSDSHNYGYTF

V gene: TRBV29-1
clone size: .
D gene: .
J gene: TRBJ2-1
CDR3 DNA: TGCAGCGTTGACAGGGGATACAATGAGCAGTTCTTC
CDR3 protein: CSVDRGYNEQFF

V gene: TRBV28
clone size: .
D gene: .
J gene: TRBJ1-3
CDR3 DNA: TGTGCCAGCAGTTTCCCGACAGAGTTCGCTGGAAACACCATATATTTT
CDR3 protein: CASSFPTEFAGNTIYF

V gene: TRBV4-2
clone size: .
D gene: TRBD1
J gene: TRBJ1-1
CDR3 DNA: TGTGCCAGCAGCCAGAAAGCCGACAGGGGAGGAAACACTGAAGCTTTCTTT
CDR3 protein: CASSQKADRGGNTEAFF

V gene: TRBV28
clone size: .
D gene: .
J gene: TRBJ1-5
CDR3 DNA: TGTGCCAGCAACTCCCCGACAGGTGGGGATCAGCCCCAGCATTTT
CDR3 protein: CASNSPTGGDQPQHF

V gene: TRBV5-6
clone size: .
D gene: TRBD2
J gene: TRBJ2-1
CDR3 DNA: TGTGCCAGCAGGCTAGCGGGAGGCCCTTTAGGGGAGCAGTTCTTC
CDR3 protein: CASRLAGGPLGEQFF

V gene: TRBV18
clone size: once
D gene: .
J gene: TRBJ2-1
CDR3 DNA: TGTGCCAGCTCACCCCGTGGGGCTTCGTACAATGAGCAGTTCTTC
CDR3 protein: CASSPRGASYNEQFF

V gene: TRBV27
clone size: .
D gene: TRBD1
J gene: TRBJ1-6
CDR3 DNA: TGTGCCAGCAGTTTGGGGCTGACAGGGTCAAATTCACCCCTCCACTTT
CDR3 protein: CASSLGLTGSNSPLHF

V gene: TRBV28
clone size: .
D gene: TRBD2
J gene: TRBJ2-1
CDR3 DNA: TGTGCCAGCAGTTTAGTTGTCAGCGGGAGGCCGGGGAATGAGCAGTTCTTC
CDR3 protein: CASSLVVSGRPGNEQFF

V gene: TRBV4-3
clone size: once
D gene: .
J gene: TRBJ1-1
CDR3 DNA: TGCGCCAGCAGCCGGGCACCGAACACTGAAGCTTTCTTT
CDR3 protein: CASSRAPNTEAFF

V gene: TRBV28
clone size: .
D gene: TRBD2
J gene: TRBJ2-4
CDR3 DNA: TGTGCCAGCAGTTTAGGGACTAGCGGGAGGGCAATATACATTCAGTACTTC
CDR3 protein: CASSLGTSGRAIYIQYF

V gene: TRBV6-6
clone size: .
D gene: .
J gene: TRBJ2-1
CDR3 DNA: TGTGCCAGCAGAAAGGGAGGGGGCTCCTACAATGAGCAGTTCTTC
CDR3 protein: CASRKGGGSYNEQFF

V gene: TRBV6-5
clone size: .
D gene: TRBD1
J gene: TRBJ1-2
CDR3 DNA: TGTGCCAGCAGTCTCGACAGGGACTATGGCTACACCTTC
CDR3 protein: CASSLDRDYGYTF

V gene: TRBV27
clone size: .
D gene: .
J gene: TRBJ2-1
CDR3 DNA: TGTGCCAGCAGTCCAAATTACAATGAGCAGTTCTTC
CDR3 protein: CASSPNYNEQFF

V gene: TRBV27
clone size: .
D gene: .
J gene: TRBJ1-5
CDR3 DNA: TGTGCCAGCAGTTACCCCGGACAAGCCCAGCATTTT
CDR3 protein: CASSYPGQAQHF

V gene: TRBV28
clone size: .
D gene: .
J gene: TRBJ1-2
CDR3 DNA: TGTGCCAGCAGTTTTTCGGGTAACTATGGCTACACCTTC
CDR3 protein: CASSFSGNYGYTF

V gene: TRBV15
clone size: .
D gene: .
J gene: TRBJ2-5
CDR3 DNA: TGTGCCACCAGCAGAGAGACCCAGCGAAACCAAGAGACCCAGTACTTC
CDR3 protein: CATSRETQRNQETQYF

V gene: TRBV30
clone size: once
D gene: TRBD1
J gene: TRBJ1-2
CDR3 DNA: TGTGCCTGGAGGAGGACAGGGCCGGGGGGCTACACCTTC
CDR3 protein: CAWRRTGPGGYTF

V gene: TRBV19
clone size: .
D gene: TRBD2
J gene: TRBJ2-3
CDR3 DNA: TGTGCCAGTCGACTAGCGGGAGCTGATACGCAGTATTTT
CDR3 protein: CASRLAGADTQYF

V gene: TRBV7-9
clone size: .
D gene: TRBD1
J gene: TRBJ2-6
CDR3 DNA: TGTTCCAGCAGCTTAGTAGGGACAGGGTCTCCTGGGGCCAACGTCCTGACTTTC
CDR3 protein: CSSSLVGTGSPGANVLTF

V gene: TRBV7-9
clone size: .
D gene: .
J gene: TRBJ1-2
CDR3 DNA: TGTTCCAGCAGCTTAGAACTTCCTACCGCTGGCTACACCTTC
CDR3 protein: CSSSLELPTAGYTF

V gene: TRBV6-1
clone size: .
D gene: .
J gene: TRBJ2-2
CDR3 DNA: TGTGCCAGCAGTGTTGCGAGGATCCAAAACACCGGGGAGCTGTTTTTT
CDR3 protein: CASSVARIQNTGELFF

V gene: TRBV7-2
clone size: .
D gene: .
J gene: TRBJ1-5
CDR3 DNA: TGTGCCAGCAGCACCTACCGGGACATCCAGCATTTT
CDR3 protein: CASSTYRDIQHF

V gene: TRBV5-1
clone size: .
D gene: TRBD1
J gene: TRBJ2-5
CDR3 DNA: TGCGCCAGCAGCCTAGGACAGGAAGAGACCCAGTACTTC
CDR3 protein: CASSLGQEETQYF

V gene: TRBV15
clone size: .
D gene: TRBD1
J gene: TRBJ2-5
CDR3 DNA: TGTGCCACCAGCAGAAGACAGACACAGGGGGAGACCCAGTACTTC
CDR3 protein: CATSRRQTQGETQYF

V gene: TRBV6-5
clone size: few
D gene: .
J gene: TRBJ2-7
CDR3 DNA: TGTGCCAGCGGTTTTTTACCTCGGGAGCAGTACTTC
CDR3 protein: CASGFLPREQYF

V gene: TRBV12-5
clone size: .
D gene: TRBD2
J gene: TRBJ2-7
CDR3 DNA: TGTGCTAGTGGTCCCTGGGCTAGCGGGACCTACGAGCAGTACTTC
CDR3 protein: CASGPWASGTYEQYF

V gene: TRBV25-1
clone size: .
D gene: .
J gene: TRBJ1-4
CDR3 DNA: TGTGCCAGCAGTGAAGAAGGACAGCTTCTATTTAATGAAAAACTGTTTTTT
CDR3 protein: CASSEEGQLLFNEKLFF

V gene: TRBV18
clone size: .
D gene: TRBD1
J gene: TRBJ2-5
CDR3 DNA: TGTGCCAGCTCACCAGGGACAGGGCAAGAGACCCAGTACTTC
CDR3 protein: CASSPGTGQETQYF

V gene: TRBV7-2
clone size: .
D gene: .
J gene: TRBJ2-1
CDR3 DNA: TGTGCCAGCAGCTTAGCGGGAGGAAGCAATGAGCAGTTCTTC
CDR3 protein: CASSLAGGSNEQFF